The sequence of this T cell receptor (beta chain) was determined in a study of OX40 agonist ivuxolimab in advanced cancers. Turning to the study itself: Dose-escalation patients' cancers were hepatocellular carcinoma, melanoma, renal cell or head and neck cancer.

The protocol was immunoSEQ multiplex PCR, while the TCRdb copy is restricted to in-frame clones and leaves out a portion. In the table there are 40,000 to 50,000 clones, about nine tenths of which are singletons. This CDR3 region has 13 residues. V gave up 5 bases and J gave up 2 bases, with 9 bases separating them. Germline CDR1 and CDR2: SGHAT and FQNNGV. This TCR was recovered from an adult with an advanced solid tumor such as melanoma, head and neck, liver or kidney cancer. This material consisted of CD4+ or CD8+ T cells sorted from blood, taken in a trial of the OX40 agonist ivuxolimab. The rearrangement links TRBV11-2 to TRBJ2-5; the D is unclear. The CDR3 region has the DNA TGTGCCAGCAGCCCGCGGACGCAAGAGACCCAGTACTTC. It specifies CASSPRTQETQYF. Full variable domain (remainder filled in from reference TRBV11-2 and TRBJ2-5): EAGVAQSPRYKIIEKRQSVAFWCNPISGHATLYWYQQILGQGPKLLIQFQNNGVVDDSQLPKDRFSAERLKGVDSTLKIQPAKLEDSAVYLCASSPRTQETQYFGPGTRLLVL.